This entry describes one T cell receptor beta chain. No antigen is known for it. These data are taken from a study of CD8 T cells in ankylosing spondylitis. Findings and caveats of the study: Significant enrichment of disease-linked clones was reportedly seen in matched ankylosing spondylitis synovial fluid.

Library preparation for TCR beta used quantitative 5'-RACE with molecular barcodes. Via MiXCR, TCRdb re-called the 5' RACE reads, giving one row per CDR3 protein. The data contain hundreds of thousands of distinct CDR3 sequences, 8% to 9.5% of them seen just once; the ten biggest clones take up under 7.5%. The CDR3 runs to 16 residues. The germline gives CDR1 GTSNPN, CDR2 SVGIG (reference sequence). V lost 0 bases and J lost 6; bases outside the gene matches: 8. The chain recombines TRBV30 with TRBJ2-2, with 9 bases identical to TRBD1. The source is a male donor with ankylosing spondylitis or in good health (not recorded which). The sample taken for sequencing was blood, either unsorted or a sorted T cell fraction (not recorded which). The CDR3 spells CAWSVSGTGRSGELFF. In nucleotides, the CDR3 is TGTGCCTGGAGTGTATCAGGGACAGGGCGATCCGGGGAGCTGTTTTTT. Full variable domain (outside the CDR3, taken from reference TRBV30 and TRBJ2-2): SQTIHQWPATLVQPVGSPLSLECTVEGTSNPNLYWYRQAAGRGLQLLFYSVGIGQISSEVPQNLSASRPQDRQFILSSKKLLLSDSGFYLCAWSVSGTGRSGELFFGEGSRLTVL.